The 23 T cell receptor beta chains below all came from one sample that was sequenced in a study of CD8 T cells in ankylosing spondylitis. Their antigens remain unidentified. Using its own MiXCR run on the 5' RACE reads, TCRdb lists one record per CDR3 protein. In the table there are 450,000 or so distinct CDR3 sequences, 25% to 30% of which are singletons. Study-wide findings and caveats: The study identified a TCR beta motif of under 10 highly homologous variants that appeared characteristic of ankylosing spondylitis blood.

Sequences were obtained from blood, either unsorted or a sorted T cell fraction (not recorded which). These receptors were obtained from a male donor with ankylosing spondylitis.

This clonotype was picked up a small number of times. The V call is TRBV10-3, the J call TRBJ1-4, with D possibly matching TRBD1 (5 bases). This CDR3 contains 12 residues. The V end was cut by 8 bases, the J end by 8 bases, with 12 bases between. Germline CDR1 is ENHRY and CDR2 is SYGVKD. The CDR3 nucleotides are TGTGCCATCGGTCGACGGGGGGAAAAACTGTTTTTT. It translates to CAIGRRGEKLFF.

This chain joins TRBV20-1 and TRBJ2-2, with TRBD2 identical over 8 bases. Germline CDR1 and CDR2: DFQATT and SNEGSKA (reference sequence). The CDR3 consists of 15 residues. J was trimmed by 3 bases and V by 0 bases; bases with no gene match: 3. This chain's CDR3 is CSARDSGRDTGELFF. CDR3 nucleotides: TGCAGTGCTAGAGATTCCGGGAGGGACACCGGGGAGCTGTTTTTT.

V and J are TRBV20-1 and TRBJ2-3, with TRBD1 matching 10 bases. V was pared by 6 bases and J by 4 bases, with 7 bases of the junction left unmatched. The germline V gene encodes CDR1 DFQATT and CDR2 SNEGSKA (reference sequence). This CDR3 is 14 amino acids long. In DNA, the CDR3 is TGCAGTGCAGAGACAGGGGGCTTCTCAGATACGCAGTATTTT. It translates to CSAETGGFSDTQYF.

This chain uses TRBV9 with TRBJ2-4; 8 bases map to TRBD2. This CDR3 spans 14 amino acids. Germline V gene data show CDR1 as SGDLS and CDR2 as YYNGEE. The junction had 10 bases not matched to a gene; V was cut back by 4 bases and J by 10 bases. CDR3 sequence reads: CASSTGLAGGIQYF. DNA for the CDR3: TGTGCCAGCAGCACAGGACTTGCGGGAGGAATTCAGTACTTC.

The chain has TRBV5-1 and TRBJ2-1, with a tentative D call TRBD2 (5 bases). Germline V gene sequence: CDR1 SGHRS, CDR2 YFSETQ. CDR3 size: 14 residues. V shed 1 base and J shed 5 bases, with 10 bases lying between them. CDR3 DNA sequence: TGCGCCAGCAGCTTGATCCTAGCTGACAATGAGCAGTTCTTC. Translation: CASSLILADNEQFF.

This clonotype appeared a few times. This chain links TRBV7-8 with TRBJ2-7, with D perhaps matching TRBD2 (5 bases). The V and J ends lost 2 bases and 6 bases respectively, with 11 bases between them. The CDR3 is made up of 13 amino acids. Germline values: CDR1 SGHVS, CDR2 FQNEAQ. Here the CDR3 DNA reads TGTGCCAGCAGCTTATTTGAGGGCTCCGAGCAGTACGTC. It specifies CASSLFEGSEQYV.

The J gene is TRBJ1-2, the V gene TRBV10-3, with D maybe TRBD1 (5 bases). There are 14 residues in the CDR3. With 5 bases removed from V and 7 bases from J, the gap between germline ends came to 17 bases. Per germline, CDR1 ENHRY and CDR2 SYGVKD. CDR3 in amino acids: CAISPDTFSGGYTF. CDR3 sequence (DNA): TGTGCCATCAGTCCGGACACATTCAGCGGTGGCTACACCTTC.

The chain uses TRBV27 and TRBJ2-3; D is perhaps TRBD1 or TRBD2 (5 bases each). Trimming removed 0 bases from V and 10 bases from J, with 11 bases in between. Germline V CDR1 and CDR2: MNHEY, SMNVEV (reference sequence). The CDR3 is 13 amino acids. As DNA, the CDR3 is TGTGCCAGCAGTTTATCGAGGGGATTCGCGCAGTATTTT. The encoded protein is CASSLSRGFAQYF.

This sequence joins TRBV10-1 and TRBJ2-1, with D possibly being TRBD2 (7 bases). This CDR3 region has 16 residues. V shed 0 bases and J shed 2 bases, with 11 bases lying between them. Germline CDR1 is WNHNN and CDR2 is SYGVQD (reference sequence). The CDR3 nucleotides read TGCGCCAGCAGTGAGTCGGGGAGGGGGACCTACAATGAGCAGTTCTTC. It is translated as CASSESGRGTYNEQFF.

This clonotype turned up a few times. The CDR3 reads CATSKTGTGNEKLFF. The CDR3 DNA follows: TGTGCCACCAGTAAAACCGGGACAGGGAATGAAAAACTGTTTTTT. The rearrangement links TRBV24-1 to TRBJ1-4; TRBD1 matches 9 bases. The CDR3 length is 15 residues. V shed 6 bases and J 5 bases; nucleotides not matched to a gene: 6. CDR1 and CDR2 (germline): KGHDR, SFDVKD.

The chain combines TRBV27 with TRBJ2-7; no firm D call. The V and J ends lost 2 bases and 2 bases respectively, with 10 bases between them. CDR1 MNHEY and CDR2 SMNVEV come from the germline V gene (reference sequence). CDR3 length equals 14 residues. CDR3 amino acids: CASSLKAGPYEQYV. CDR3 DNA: TGTGCCAGCAGTTTAAAGGCAGGACCCTACGAGCAGTACGTC.

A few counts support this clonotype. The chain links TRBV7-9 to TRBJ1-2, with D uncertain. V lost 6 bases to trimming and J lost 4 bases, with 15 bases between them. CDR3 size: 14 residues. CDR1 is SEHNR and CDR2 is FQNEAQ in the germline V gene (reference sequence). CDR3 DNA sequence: TGTGCCAGCAGTCCCGGGAGGGAGGTCTATGGCTACACCTTC. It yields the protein CASSPGREVYGYTF.

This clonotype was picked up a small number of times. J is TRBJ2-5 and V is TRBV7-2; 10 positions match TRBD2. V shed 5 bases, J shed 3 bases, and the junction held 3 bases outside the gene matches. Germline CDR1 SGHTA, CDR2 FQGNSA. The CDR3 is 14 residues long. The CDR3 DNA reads TGTGCCAGCAGCACTAGCGGGAAGGAAGAGACCCAGTACTTC. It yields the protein CASSTSGKEETQYF.

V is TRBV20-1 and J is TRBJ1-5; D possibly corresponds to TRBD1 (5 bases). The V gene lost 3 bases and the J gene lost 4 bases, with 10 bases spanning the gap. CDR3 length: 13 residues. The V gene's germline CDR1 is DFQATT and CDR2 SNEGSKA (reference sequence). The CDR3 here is CSASHQGNQPQHF. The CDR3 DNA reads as TGCAGTGCTAGTCACCAGGGAAATCAGCCCCAGCATTTT.

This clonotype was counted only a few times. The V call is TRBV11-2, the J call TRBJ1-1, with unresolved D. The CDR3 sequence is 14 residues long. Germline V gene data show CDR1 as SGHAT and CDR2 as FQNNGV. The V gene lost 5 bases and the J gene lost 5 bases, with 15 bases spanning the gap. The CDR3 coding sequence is TGTGCCAGCAGCGAGACCTACAGAGGGACTGAAGCTTTCTTT. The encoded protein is CASSETYRGTEAFF. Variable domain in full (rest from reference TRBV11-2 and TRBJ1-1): EAGVAQSPRYKIIEKRQSVAFWCNPISGHATLYWYQQILGQGPKLLIQFQNNGVVDDSQLPKDRFSAERLKGVDSTLKIQPAKLEDSAVYLCASSETYRGTEAFFGQGTRLTVV.

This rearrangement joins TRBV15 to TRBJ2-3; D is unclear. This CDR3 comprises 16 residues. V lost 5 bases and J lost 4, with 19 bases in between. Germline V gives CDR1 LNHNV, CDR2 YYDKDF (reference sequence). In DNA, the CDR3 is TGTGCCACCAGCCAAAAACCACCTGGGTCCCCAGATACGCAGTATTTT. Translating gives CATSQKPPGSPDTQYF.

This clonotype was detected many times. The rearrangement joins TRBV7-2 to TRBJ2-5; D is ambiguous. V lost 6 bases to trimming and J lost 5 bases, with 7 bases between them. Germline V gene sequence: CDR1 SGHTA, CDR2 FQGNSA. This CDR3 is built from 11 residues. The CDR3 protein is CASSYGETQYF. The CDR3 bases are TGTGCCAGCAGTTACGGGGAGACCCAGTACTTC.

CDR3 in amino acids: CASSDQLAGQNEQFF. CDR3 in DNA: TGTGCCAGCAGTGACCAGCTAGCGGGGCAGAATGAGCAGTTCTTC. The chain employs TRBV2 and TRBJ2-1, with 9 bases fitting TRBD2. This CDR3 contains 15 residues. Per the germline V gene, CDR1 is SNHLY and CDR2 is FYNNEI. With V trimmed by 3 bases and J by 7 bases, 7 bases remained unmatched.

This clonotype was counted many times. The CDR3 loop reads CASSWGGYNEQFF. The CDR3 DNA is TGTGCCAGCAGTTGGGGGGGATACAATGAGCAGTTCTTC. The chain employs TRBV12-3 or TRBV12-4 and TRBJ2-1, with 7 bases identical to TRBD2. V trimming: 4 bases; J trimming: 4 bases; junction bases outside the gene matches: 1. The CDR3 runs 13 residues.

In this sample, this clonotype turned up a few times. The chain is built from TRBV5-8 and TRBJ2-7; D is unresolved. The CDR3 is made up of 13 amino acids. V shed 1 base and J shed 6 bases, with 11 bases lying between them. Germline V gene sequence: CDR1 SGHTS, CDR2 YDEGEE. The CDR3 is CASSLRIQSEQYV. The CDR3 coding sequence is TGTGCCAGCAGCTTGAGGATCCAGTCCGAGCAGTACGTC.

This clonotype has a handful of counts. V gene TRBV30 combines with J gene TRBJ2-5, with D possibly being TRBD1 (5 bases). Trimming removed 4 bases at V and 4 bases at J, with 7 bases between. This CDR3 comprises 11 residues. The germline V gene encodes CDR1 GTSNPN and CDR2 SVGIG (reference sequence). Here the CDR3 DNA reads TGTGCCTGGACCCAGGGAGAGACCCAGTACTTC. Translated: CAWTQGETQYF. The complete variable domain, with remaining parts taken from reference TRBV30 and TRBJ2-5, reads SQTIHQWPATLVQPVGSPLSLECTVEGTSNPNLYWYRQAAGRGLQLLFYSVGIGQISSEVPQNLSASRPQDRQFILSSKKLLLSDSGFYLCAWTQGETQYFGPGTRLLVL.

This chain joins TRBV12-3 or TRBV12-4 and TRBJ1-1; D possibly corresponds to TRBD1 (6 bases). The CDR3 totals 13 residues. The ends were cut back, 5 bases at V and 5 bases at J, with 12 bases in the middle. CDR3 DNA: TGTGCCAGCAGTCAACAGGGTTGGACTGAAGCTTTCTTT. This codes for CASSQQGWTEAFF.

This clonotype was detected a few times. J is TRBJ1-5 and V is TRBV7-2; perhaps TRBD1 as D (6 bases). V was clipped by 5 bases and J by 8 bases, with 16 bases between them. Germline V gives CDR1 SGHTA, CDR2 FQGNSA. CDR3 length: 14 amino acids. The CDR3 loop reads CASSIRTAEEPQHF. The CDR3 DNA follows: TGTGCCAGCAGCATACGGACAGCTGAGGAGCCCCAGCATTTT.